Below are 22 T cell receptor beta chains sequenced from a single sample in a study of shared clonotypes between healthy human individuals. Sequencing was performed with immunoSEQ multiplex PCR; in TCRdb, only in-frame clones are kept and a portion is missing. Of about 1 million clones in the sample, more than 60% were seen once. The sequencing input was memory CD4+ T cells sorted from blood. The subset was: CD45RA-negative fraction. The receptors here all came from a man aged 18-30 years in good health.

This chain joins TRBV7-3 and TRBJ2-7; TRBD1 might be the D (5 bases). The V end was cut by 8 bases, the J end by 3 bases, with 11 bases between. Germline loops: CDR1 SGHTA, CDR2 FQGTGA. The CDR3 sequence is 12 residues long. In DNA form, the CDR3 reads TGTGCCAGCGTCACCAGGGACTACGAGCAGTACTTC. Translated: CASVTRDYEQYF. Variable domain in full (rest from reference TRBV7-3 and TRBJ2-7): GAGVSQTPSNKVTEKGKYVELRCDPISGHTALYWYRQSLGQGPEFLIYFQGTGAADDSGLPNDRFFAVRPEGSVSTLKIQRTERGDSAVYLCASVTRDYEQYFGPGTRLTVT.

The chain links TRBV2 to TRBJ2-2, with 9 nucleotides matching TRBD2. V was clipped by 6 bases and J by 5 bases; unmatched bases: 10. Germline V gene data show CDR1 as SNHLY and CDR2 as FYNNEI. CDR3 length equals 16 residues. CDR3: CASRGQAGGRTGELFF. The CDR3 bases are TGTGCCAGCAGGGGCCAAGCGGGGGGAAGGACCGGGGAGCTGTTTTTT.

The chain's CDR3 is CASSQEGPGRANTGELFF. The CDR3 DNA is TGCGCCAGCAGCCAAGAAGGGCCCGGGAGGGCGAACACCGGGGAGCTGTTTTTT. The J gene is TRBJ2-2, the V gene TRBV4-3; TRBD2 matches 8 bases. The CDR3 length is 18 residues. The V and J ends lost 0 bases and 0 bases, in that order; junction bases with no gene match: 6. The germline CDR1 and CDR2 sequences are LGHNA and YSLEER.

This chain links TRBV29-1 with TRBJ1-1; a weak D match, TRBD1 (6 bases). The CDR3 covers 12 residues. Germline CDR1 and CDR2: SQVTM and ANQGSEA. V shed 6 bases and J shed 1 base, with 9 bases lying between them. CDR3 amino acids: CSVVQGNTEAFF. CDR3 sequence (DNA): TGCAGCGTCGTACAGGGGAACACTGAAGCTTTCTTT.

The chain joins TRBV7-2 to TRBJ2-3; 8 nucleotides agree with TRBD2. V was pared by 5 bases and J by 5 bases, with 9 bases of the junction left unmatched. The germline CDR1 and CDR2 sequences are SGHTA and FQGNSA. The CDR3 runs to 15 residues. The CDR3 here is CASSPAVTSVDTQYF. The CDR3 DNA sequence: TGTGCCAGCAGCCCAGCGGTGACTAGCGTAGATACGCAGTATTTT.

This clone was observed once. The chain employs TRBV19 and TRBJ1-2, with D tentatively TRBD1 (5 bases). The CDR3 contains 14 residues. V lost 10 bases to trimming and J lost 4 bases, with 19 bases between them. Germline V lookup: CDR1 LNHDA, CDR2 SQIVND (reference sequence). The CDR3 loop reads CATKGGSGTYGYTF. The CDR3 coding sequence is TGTGCCACCAAAGGCGGTTCGGGGACCTATGGCTACACCTTC.

The chain joins TRBV28 to TRBJ2-1; TRBD2 matches at 11 bases. The CDR3 covers 16 residues. V dropped 5 bases and J dropped 8; count of bases not matched to a gene: 11. The V gene's germline CDR1 is MDHEN and CDR2 SYDVKM. CDR3 loop: CASSPLLAGGPDEQFF. In nucleotides, the CDR3 is TGTGCCAGCAGTCCCCTCTTAGCGGGGGGGCCAGATGAGCAGTTCTTC.

Here the CDR3 DNA reads TGTGCCAGCAGCCAAGCTGGGGGGGGGCCGAGTACCGGGGAGCTGTTTTTT. Protein: CASSQAGGGPSTGELFF. The chain carries TRBV4-2 and TRBJ2-2, with D maybe TRBD2 (7 bases). The V gene lost 1 base and the J gene lost 5 bases, with 17 bases spanning the gap. The CDR3 consists of 17 residues. Germline-derived CDR1 and CDR2 are LGHNA and YNFKEQ.

This clone occurred once. CDR3 nucleotides: TGTGCCAGCAGCTCCGGAAGGTACCTCTACAATGAGCAGTTCTTC. Protein: CASSSGRYLYNEQFF. The J gene is TRBJ2-1, the V gene TRBV7-2, with no clear D. V was clipped by 4 bases and J by 3 bases, with 13 bases between them. CDR3 length equals 15 residues. Germline CDR1 is SGHTA and CDR2 is FQGNSA.

This chain uses TRBV7-8 with TRBJ2-7, with 12 bases identical to TRBD2. The CDR3 totals 16 residues. Germline CDR1 is SGHVS and CDR2 is FQNEAQ. J lost 2 bases, V lost 4 bases, and 6 bases had no gene match. In DNA form, the CDR3 reads TGTGCCAGCAGCTCCGGGCGACTAGCGGGAGCCTACGAGCAGTACTTC. Its protein product is CASSSGRLAGAYEQYF.

This rearrangement joins TRBV27 to TRBJ1-6, with D maybe TRBD1 (6 bases). V was shortened by 3 bases and J by 6 bases, with 12 bases between the two germline ends. Germline CDR1 and CDR2: MNHEY and SMNVEV (reference sequence). This CDR3 contains 15 residues. The CDR3 spells CASSFRGVVNSPLHF. Here the CDR3 DNA reads TGTGCCAGCAGTTTCAGGGGAGTCGTTAATTCACCCCTCCACTTT.

The rearrangement joins TRBV7-2 to TRBJ1-1, with D perhaps matching TRBD1 (6 bases). Germline assignment: CDR1 SGHTA and CDR2 FQGNSA. With 5 bases removed from V and 0 bases from J, the gap between germline ends came to 16 bases. The CDR3 sequence is 16 residues long. Written as DNA, the CDR3 is TGTGCCAGCAGCCTTAGAGGGGGAGGCCTGAACACTGAAGCTTTCTTT. Translation gives CASSLRGGGLNTEAFF.

This chain connects TRBV30 to TRBJ2-2, with a tentative D call TRBD1 (5 bases). Germline V gene sequence: CDR1 GTSNPN, CDR2 SVGIG (reference sequence). The germline V and J ends were trimmed by 5 bases and 1 base, with 11 bases remaining between them. The CDR3 contains 14 residues. The CDR3 DNA reads TGTGCCTGGTGTAGGGGCCTGAACACCGGGGAGCTGTTTTTT. Translated, it gives CAWCRGLNTGELFF.

The V and J genes are TRBV5-6 and TRBJ1-2; no reliable D call. V dropped 0 bases and J dropped 8 bases, with 14 bases sitting between them. Per the germline V gene, CDR1 is SGHDT and CDR2 is YYEEEE. The CDR3 runs to 14 residues. CDR3 in DNA: TGTGCCAGCAGCTTGGGACCACGTGGAGTAGGCTACACCTTC. This encodes CASSLGPRGVGYTF. Complete variable domain (other parts from reference TRBV5-6 and TRBJ1-2): DAGVTQSPTHLIKTRGQQVTLRCSPKSGHDTVSWYQQALGQGPQFIFQYYEEEERQRGNFPDRFSGHQFPNYSSELNVNALLLGDSALYLCASSLGPRGVGYTFGSGTRLTVV.

J is TRBJ2-1 and V is TRBV7-8; 7 bases fit TRBD2. V trimming: 5 bases; J trimming: 3 bases; junction bases outside the gene matches: 7. The CDR3 runs to 15 residues. Germline V lookup: CDR1 SGHVS, CDR2 FQNEAQ. The CDR3 nucleotides read TGTGCCAGCAGCACTACGGGGGAGGGCTACAATGAGCAGTTCTTC. Its protein product is CASSTTGEGYNEQFF.

This chain connects TRBV7-9 to TRBJ1-4, with no clear D. Germline V gives CDR1 SEHNR, CDR2 FQNEAQ (reference sequence). V was trimmed by 1 base and J by 0 bases, leaving 9 bases between them. The CDR3 length is 16 residues. CDR3 protein: CASSLGQSATNEKLFF. In DNA form, the CDR3 reads TGTGCCAGCAGCTTAGGCCAGTCGGCAACTAATGAAAAACTGTTTTTT.

This clone was seen only a few times. The rearrangement joins TRBV19 to TRBJ1-2; D might be TRBD1 (5 bases). Trimming shortened V by 2 bases and J by 8 bases, and 12 bases separated the two germline ends. Germline values: CDR1 LNHDA, CDR2 SQIVND (reference sequence). The CDR3 extends over 13 amino acids. The CDR3 here is CASSIQGALGYTF. CDR3 DNA sequence: TGTGCCAGTAGTATACAGGGAGCGTTGGGCTACACCTTC.

This clone has more than one count but fewer than ten. This chain joins TRBV6-6 and TRBJ1-6, with D maybe TRBD1 (6 bases). CDR3 length: 14 residues. Per germline, CDR1 MNHNY and CDR2 SVGAGI (reference sequence). V shed 6 bases and J shed 10 bases, with 16 bases lying between them. The CDR3 DNA is TGTGCCAGCAGCCCGCAGGGGTTATTATCACCCCTCCACTTT. Protein: CASSPQGLLSPLHF.

This clone came up a few times. The chain joins TRBV27 to TRBJ1-1; D is unresolved. The CDR3 has 13 residues. Germline loops: CDR1 MNHEY, CDR2 SMNVEV (reference sequence). V was shortened by 0 bases and J by 6 bases, with 8 bases between the two germline ends. This CDR3 is CASSLSGNPEAFF. CDR3 sequence (DNA): TGTGCCAGCAGTTTATCGGGGAATCCTGAAGCTTTCTTT.

The chain employs TRBV6-1 and TRBJ1-2; D is possibly TRBD1 (6 bases). Deletions cut 5 bases from V and 4 bases from J, with 11 bases between. Germline CDR1 reads MNHNS; CDR2 reads SASEGT. The CDR3 has 13 amino acids. CDR3 sequence: CASSRETGYGYTF. In nucleotides, the CDR3 is TGTGCCAGCAGTAGGGAGACAGGCTATGGCTACACCTTC.

This chain links TRBV5-1 with TRBJ2-1, with TRBD2 as a possible D gene (6 bases). This CDR3 region has 15 residues. Germline loops: CDR1 SGHRS, CDR2 YFSETQ. V lost 4 bases to trimming and J lost 0 bases, with 11 bases between them. The DNA for the CDR3 is TGCGCCAGCAGCAAGCGGGCCTACTCCTACAATGAGCAGTTCTTC. Translated, it gives CASSKRAYSYNEQFF. Full variable domain (remainder filled in from reference TRBV5-1 and TRBJ2-1): KAGVTQTPRYLIKTRGQQVTLSCSPISGHRSVSWYQQTPGQGLQFLFEYFSETQRNKGNFPGRFSGRQFSNSRSEMNVSTLELGDSALYLCASSKRAYSYNEQFFGPGTRLTVL.

The sample holds many counts of this clone. The chain joins TRBV19 to TRBJ2-1, with TRBD2 matching 7 bases. Germline lookup yields CDR1 LNHDA and CDR2 SQIVND (reference sequence). CDR3 size: 14 residues. Trimming at V came to 5 bases and at J to 9 bases, leaving 10 bases not matched to a gene. This CDR3 is CASSASGVAGEQFF. In nucleotides, the CDR3 is TGTGCCAGTAGTGCTAGCGGTGTCGCAGGTGAGCAGTTCTTC.